The clone carrying this TCR beta chain is a singleton in its sample. Its specificity is not known. The data were produced by immunoSEQ multiplex PCR, yet TCRdb's version contains in-frame clones alone and is incomplete. The sample consists of under 130,000 clones, 90% of them appearing once. The sample originates from a study of T cell responses to AZD1222 COVID-19 vaccine. Findings and caveats of the study: Baseline seropositivity occurred in only six AZD1222 recipients. Researchers took repertoire samples only after the peak T cell response had come. Regions 160-218 and 743-854 dominated among vaccine-associated CD4 TCRs spanning spike. The breadth and depth of Spike-specific TCRs increased once two AZD1222 doses had been given.

The source of this sequence is an adult in good health. Sequencing was performed on peripheral blood, taken on day 0 of AZD1222 vaccination.

The DNA for the CDR3 is TGTGCCAGCCAACAGGGGGCGTACAATGAGCAGTTCTTC. Encoded protein: CASQQGAYNEQFF. This sequence joins TRBV7-9 and TRBJ2-1, with 9 nucleotides matching TRBD1. This CDR3 comprises 13 residues. With V trimmed by 8 bases and J by 4 bases, 3 bases remained unmatched. CDR1 and CDR2 (germline): SEHNR, FQNEAQ (reference sequence).